This T cell receptor beta chain stems from a study of T cells in Graves' hyperthyroidism and ophthalmopathy. This clonotype appeared a few times. Its matching antigen is unknown. Since a much larger clone is just one base distant, this may be a read error. Ophthalmopathy cases scored 3 or more on the Clinical Activity Score and 4 or more on NOSPECS grade, with duration below 3 months. Overall study results and limits: Stable hyperthyroidism was told apart from ophthalmopathy by a model built on 13 V-J features.

What was amplified from RNA transcripts were TCR beta CDR3 regions. The HTBI primer set was used in a first-round RT-PCR of the TCR CDR3. Each CDR3 protein is one row after TCRdb ran MiXCR on the multiplex PCR reads. The sample contains fewer than 700,000 distinct CDR3 sequences, over 15% of which appear only once. The V and J ends lost 8 bases and 8 bases respectively, with 25 bases between them. CDR3 size: 15 residues. The sequenced material came from blood. The sequence came from a woman under 30 with Graves' ophthalmopathy. This sequence joins TRBV12-3 or TRBV12-4 and TRBJ2-7, with D tentatively TRBD1 or TRBD2 (5 bases each). The CDR3 region has the DNA TGTGCCAGCGGGGACCGTGGGACGGGATGGTACAAGCAGTACTTC. Translating it yields CASGDRGTGWYKQYF.